This paragraph reports one TCR beta chain. V lost 6 bases, J lost 0 bases, and 4 bases lay in between. This CDR3 comprises 12 residues. The V gene's germline CDR1 is LNHNV and CDR2 YYDKDF (reference sequence). The sample comes from a study of control samples from healthy donors and cancer patients. Only in-frame clones appear in the TCRdb table, and some are missing; sequencing was by immunoSEQ multiplex PCR. The table records about 410,000 clones, over 75% of them present only once. The receptor comes from a man between 40 and 49 years old with head and neck cancer. Material for sequencing was PBMCs. V and J are TRBV15 and TRBJ2-3; D is uncertain. This CDR3 is CATSESTDTQYF. CDR3 nucleotides: TGTGCCACCAGTGAGAGCACAGATACGCAGTATTTT.